The T cell receptor beta chain under discussion was sequenced for a study of blood T cells in healthy people across ages. Study outcomes and limitations: Comparison with aged donors showed that long-lived donors had more naive CD4+ cells and higher diversity. As age increased, TCR beta diversity per million T cells fell in a roughly linear fashion.

A sample-barcoded 5' primer and a J-beta primer mix were used in a second PCR of roughly 7 to 12 cycles. TCRdb independently ran MiXCR on the 5' RACE reads; one entry per CDR3 protein. The table has around 1,500,000 distinct CDR3 sequences, 28% seen once. For this clonotype: Its matching antigen is unknown.

Sequencing was done on a sample of blood. The sequence derives from a woman aged 30 to 39 in good health.

CDR3 DNA: TGCGCCAGCAGCCAAGGAGCGGGACTCGGTGAGCAGTTCTTC. Encoded protein: CASSQGAGLGEQFF. The rearrangement uses TRBV4-1 and TRBJ2-1, with 7 bases identical to TRBD2. Germline assignment: CDR1 MGHRA and CDR2 YSYEKL. J was trimmed by 9 bases and V by 1 base; bases with no gene match: 6. The CDR3 runs 14 residues.